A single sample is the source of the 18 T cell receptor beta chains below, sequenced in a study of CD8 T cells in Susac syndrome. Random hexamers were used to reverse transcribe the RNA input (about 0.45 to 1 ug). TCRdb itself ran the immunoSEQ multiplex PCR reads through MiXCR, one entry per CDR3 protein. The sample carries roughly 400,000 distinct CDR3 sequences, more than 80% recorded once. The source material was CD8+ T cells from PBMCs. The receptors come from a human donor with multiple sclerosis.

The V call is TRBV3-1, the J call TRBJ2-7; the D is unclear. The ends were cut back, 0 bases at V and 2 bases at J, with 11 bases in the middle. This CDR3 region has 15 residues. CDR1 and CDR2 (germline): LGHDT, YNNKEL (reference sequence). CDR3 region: CASSQDLGTPYEQYF. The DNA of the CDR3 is TGTGCCAGCAGCCAAGATTTGGGCACCCCCTACGAGCAGTACTTC.

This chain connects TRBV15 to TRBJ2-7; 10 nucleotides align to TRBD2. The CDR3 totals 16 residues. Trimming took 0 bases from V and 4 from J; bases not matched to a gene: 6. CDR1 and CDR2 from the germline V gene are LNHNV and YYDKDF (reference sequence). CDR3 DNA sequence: TGTGCCACCAGCAGAGACGTCCTAGCGGGGGATTACGAGCAGTACTTC. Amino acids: CATSRDVLAGDYEQYF.

Here the CDR3 DNA reads TGCAGTGCCTTAGCGGGGCTACCCCTAAGCTCCTACAATGAGCAGTTCTTC. Amino acid sequence: CSALAGLPLSSYNEQFF. This rearrangement joins TRBV20-1 to TRBJ2-1; TRBD2 agrees at 8 bases. J lost 0 bases, V lost 6 bases, and 13 bases had no gene match. The CDR3 has 17 amino acids. Germline CDR1 and CDR2: DFQATT and SNEGSKA (reference sequence).

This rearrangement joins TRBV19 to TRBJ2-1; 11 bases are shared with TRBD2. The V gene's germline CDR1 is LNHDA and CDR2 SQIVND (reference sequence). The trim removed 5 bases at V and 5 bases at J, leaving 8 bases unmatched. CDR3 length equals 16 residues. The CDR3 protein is CASSPAGTSGDNEQFF. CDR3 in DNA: TGTGCCAGTAGTCCCGCCGGGACTAGCGGTGACAATGAGCAGTTCTTC. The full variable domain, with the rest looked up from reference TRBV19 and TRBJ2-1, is DGGITQSPKYLFRKEGQNVTLSCEQNLNHDAMYWYRQDPGQGLRLIYYSQIVNDFQKGDIAEGYSVSREKKESFPLTVTSAQKNPTAFYLCASSPAGTSGDNEQFFGPGTRLTVL.

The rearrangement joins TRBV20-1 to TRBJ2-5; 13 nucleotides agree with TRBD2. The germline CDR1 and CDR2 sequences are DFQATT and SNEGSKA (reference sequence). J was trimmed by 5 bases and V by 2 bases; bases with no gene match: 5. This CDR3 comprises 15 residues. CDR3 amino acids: CSARLGLAGWETQYF. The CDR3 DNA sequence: TGCAGTGCTAGACTGGGACTAGCGGGATGGGAGACCCAGTACTTC.

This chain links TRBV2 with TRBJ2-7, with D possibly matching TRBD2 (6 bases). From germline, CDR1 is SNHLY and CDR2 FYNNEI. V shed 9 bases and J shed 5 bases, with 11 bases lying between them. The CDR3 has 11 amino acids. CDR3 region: CARGGDDEQYF. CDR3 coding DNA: TGTGCCAGGGGCGGGGACGACGAGCAGTACTTC. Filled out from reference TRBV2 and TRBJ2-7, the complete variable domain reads EPEVTQTPSHQVTQMGQEVILRCVPISNHLYFYWYRQILGQKVEFLVSFYNNEISEKSEIFDDQFSVERPDGSNFTLKIRSTKLEDSAMYFCARGGDDEQYFGPGTRLTVT.

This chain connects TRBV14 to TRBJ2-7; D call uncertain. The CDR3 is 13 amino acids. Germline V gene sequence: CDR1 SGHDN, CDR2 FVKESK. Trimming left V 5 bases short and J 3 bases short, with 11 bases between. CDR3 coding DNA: TGTGCCAGCAGCACGATTCCAGGCTACGAGCAGTACTTC. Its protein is CASSTIPGYEQYF.

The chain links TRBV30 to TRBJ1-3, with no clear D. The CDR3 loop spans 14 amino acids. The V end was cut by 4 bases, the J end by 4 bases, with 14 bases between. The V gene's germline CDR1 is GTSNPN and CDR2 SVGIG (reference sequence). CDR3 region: CAWNSGWPGNTIYF. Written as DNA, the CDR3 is TGTGCCTGGAACTCAGGATGGCCAGGAAACACCATATATTTT. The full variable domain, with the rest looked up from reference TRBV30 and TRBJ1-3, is SQTIHQWPATLVQPVGSPLSLECTVEGTSNPNLYWYRQAAGRGLQLLFYSVGIGQISSEVPQNLSASRPQDRQFILSSKKLLLSDSGFYLCAWNSGWPGNTIYFGEGSWLTVV.

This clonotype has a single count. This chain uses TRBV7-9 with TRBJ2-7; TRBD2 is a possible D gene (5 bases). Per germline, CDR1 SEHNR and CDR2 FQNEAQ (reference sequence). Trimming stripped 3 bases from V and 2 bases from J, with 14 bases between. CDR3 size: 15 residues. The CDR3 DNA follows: TGTGCCAGCAGCTTGGTGCCGACGGGAACCTACGAGCAGTACTTC. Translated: CASSLVPTGTYEQYF.

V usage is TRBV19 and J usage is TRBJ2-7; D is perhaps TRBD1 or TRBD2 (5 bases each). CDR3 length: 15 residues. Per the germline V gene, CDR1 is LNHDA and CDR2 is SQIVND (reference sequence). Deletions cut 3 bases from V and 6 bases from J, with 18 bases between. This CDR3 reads CASSIVNGAAGEQYF. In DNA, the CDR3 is TGTGCCAGTAGTATCGTTAACGGGGCAGCTGGCGAGCAGTACTTC.

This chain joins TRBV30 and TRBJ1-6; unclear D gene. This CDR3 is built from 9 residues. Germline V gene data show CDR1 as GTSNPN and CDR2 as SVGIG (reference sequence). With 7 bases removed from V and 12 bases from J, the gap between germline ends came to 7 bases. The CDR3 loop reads CASGLPLHF. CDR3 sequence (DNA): TGTGCCTCAGGATTACCCCTCCACTTT.

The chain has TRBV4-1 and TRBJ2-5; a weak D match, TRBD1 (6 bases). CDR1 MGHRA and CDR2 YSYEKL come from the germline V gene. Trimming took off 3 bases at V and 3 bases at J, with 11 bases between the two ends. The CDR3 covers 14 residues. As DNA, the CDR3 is TGCGCCAGCAGCCACAGGGGATGGGAAGAGACCCAGTACTTC. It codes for CASSHRGWEETQYF.

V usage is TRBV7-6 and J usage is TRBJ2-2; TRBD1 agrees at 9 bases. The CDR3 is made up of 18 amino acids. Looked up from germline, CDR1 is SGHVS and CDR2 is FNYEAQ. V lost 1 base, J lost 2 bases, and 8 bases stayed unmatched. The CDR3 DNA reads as TGTGCCAGCAGCTTAGGGACAGGGGCGTCATATAACACCGGGGAGCTGTTTTTT. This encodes CASSLGTGASYNTGELFF.

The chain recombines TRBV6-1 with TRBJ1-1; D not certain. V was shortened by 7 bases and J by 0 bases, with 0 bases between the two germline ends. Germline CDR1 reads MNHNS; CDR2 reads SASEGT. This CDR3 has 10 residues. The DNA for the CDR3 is TGTGCCAGCATGAACACTGAAGCTTTCTTT. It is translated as CASMNTEAFF.

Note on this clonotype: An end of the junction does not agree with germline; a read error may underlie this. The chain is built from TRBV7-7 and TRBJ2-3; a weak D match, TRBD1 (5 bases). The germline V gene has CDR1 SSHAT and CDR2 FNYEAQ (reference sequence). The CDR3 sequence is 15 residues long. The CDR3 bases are TGTGCTAGCAGCTTAGGCAGGGAAGAAACAGATACGCAGTATTTT. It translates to CASSLGREETDTQYF. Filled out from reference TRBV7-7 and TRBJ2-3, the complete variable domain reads GAGVSQSPRYKVTKRGQDVTLRCDPISSHATLYWYQQALGQGPEFLTYFNYEAQPDKSGLPSDRFSAERPEGSISTLTIQRTEQRDSAMYRCASSLGREETDTQYFGPGTRLTVL.

The CDR3, as DNA: TGCAGTGCTAGACCCGAACTAGCGGGAGACTACGAGCAGTACTTC. Encoded protein: CSARPELAGDYEQYF. The genes are TRBV20-1 and TRBJ2-7; 11 nucleotides match TRBD2. The CDR3 is 15 amino acids. Germline CDR1 is DFQATT and CDR2 is SNEGSKA (reference sequence). After removal of 2 bases from V and 3 bases from J, the junction contained 6 bases not matched to a gene.

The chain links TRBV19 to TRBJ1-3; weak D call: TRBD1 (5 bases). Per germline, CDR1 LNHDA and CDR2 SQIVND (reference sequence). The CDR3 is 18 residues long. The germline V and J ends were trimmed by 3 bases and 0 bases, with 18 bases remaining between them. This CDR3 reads CASSIPAGWTSSGNTIYF. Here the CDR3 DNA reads TGTGCCAGTAGTATCCCGGCAGGTTGGACAAGCTCTGGAAACACCATATATTTT.

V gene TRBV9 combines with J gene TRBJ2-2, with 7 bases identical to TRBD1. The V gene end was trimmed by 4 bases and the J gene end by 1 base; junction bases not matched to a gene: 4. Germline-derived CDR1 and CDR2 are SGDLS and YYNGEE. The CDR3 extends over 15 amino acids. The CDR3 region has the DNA TGTGCCAGCAGCCCCAGACAGGGGAACACCGGGGAGCTGTTTTTT. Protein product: CASSPRQGNTGELFF.